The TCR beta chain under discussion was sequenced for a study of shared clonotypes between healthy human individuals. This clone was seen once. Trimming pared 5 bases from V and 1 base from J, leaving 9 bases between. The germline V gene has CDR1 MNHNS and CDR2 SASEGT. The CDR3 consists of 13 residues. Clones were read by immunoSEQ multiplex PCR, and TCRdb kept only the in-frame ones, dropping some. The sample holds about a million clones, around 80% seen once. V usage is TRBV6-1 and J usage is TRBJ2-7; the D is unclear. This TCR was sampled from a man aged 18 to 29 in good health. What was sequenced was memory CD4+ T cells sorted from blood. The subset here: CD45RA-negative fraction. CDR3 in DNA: TGTGCCAGCAGTAGGTCGGTGTCCTACGAGCAGTACTTC. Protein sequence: CASSRSVSYEQYF.